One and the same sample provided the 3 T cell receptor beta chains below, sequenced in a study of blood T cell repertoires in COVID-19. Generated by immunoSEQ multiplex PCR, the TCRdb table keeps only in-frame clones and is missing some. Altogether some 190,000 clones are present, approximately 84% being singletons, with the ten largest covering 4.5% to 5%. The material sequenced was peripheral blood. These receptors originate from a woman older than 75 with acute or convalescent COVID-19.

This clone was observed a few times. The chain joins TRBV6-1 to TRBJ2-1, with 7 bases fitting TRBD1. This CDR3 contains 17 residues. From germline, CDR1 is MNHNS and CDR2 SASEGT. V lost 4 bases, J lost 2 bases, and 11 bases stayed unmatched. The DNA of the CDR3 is TGTGCCAGCAGTGCCCCGAGTGGGCAGGGGGCCTACAATGAGCAGTTCTTC. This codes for CASSAPSGQGAYNEQFF.

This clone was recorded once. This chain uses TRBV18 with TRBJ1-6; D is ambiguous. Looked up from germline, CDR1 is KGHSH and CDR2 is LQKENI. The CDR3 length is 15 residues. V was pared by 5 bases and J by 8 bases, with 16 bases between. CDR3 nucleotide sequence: TGTGCCAGCTCATTATATGGGAGGGTGGATTCACCCCTCCACTTT. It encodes CASSLYGRVDSPLHF.

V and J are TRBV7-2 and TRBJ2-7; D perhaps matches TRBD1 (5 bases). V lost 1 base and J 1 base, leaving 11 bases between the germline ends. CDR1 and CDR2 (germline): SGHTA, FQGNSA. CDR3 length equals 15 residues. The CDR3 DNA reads TGTGCCAGCAGCTTAGGGCCAGGGAAGTCCTACGAGCAGTACTTC. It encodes CASSLGPGKSYEQYF.